These T cell receptor beta chains were read from a single sample in a study of shared clonotypes between healthy human individuals. Produced via immunoSEQ multiplex PCR; TCRdb's table is partial and in-frame only. The sample shows over 700,000 clones, about two thirds of them seen only once. Sequencing used memory CD4+ T cells sorted from blood. The receptors stem from a woman aged 25 to 39 in good health. The conserved cysteine and the conserved F or W are not part of the CDR3 here. Clone size, where shown, is once, few, many, or a class for clones that have expanded.

v_call clone_size cdr3_aa
TRBV11-2 - ASSLDPGDEQY
TRBV28 - ASARAGGASYYEQY
TRBV6-5 - ASTNSGANVLT
TRBV7-2 - ASSPGLADYEQY
TRBV14 - ASSQGLGDTQY
TRBV18 - ASSPTTDTGELF
TRBV5-1 - ASPGSLREKLF
TRBV28 - ASSGEDRNSYEQY
TRBV27 - ASSLSGGRFTYEQY
TRBV5-6 - ASSSYRDRVSTDTQY
TRBV19 - ASSAGLGQGQF
TRBV7-9 few ASRQGPGTDNYGYT
TRBV6-5 - ASFGTGKREQY
TRBV2 once ASRERGPSYEQY
TRBV30 - AWSSDGYEQY
TRBV2 - ASLSGTGEFSTEAF
TRBV21-1 once ASSPGGRTGGGCEQY
TRBV10-3 - AISEQGLAGGRDTGELF
TRBV19 - ASSIGQYTEAF
TRBV6-5 - ASSYRTNRGIQTQY
TRBV19 few ASSIAGRGVETQY
TRBV28 - ASSLDSSYEQY
TRBV11-2 - ASSWTWGTEAF
TRBV5-6 - ASSSAAELSYEQY
TRBV10-3 once ASSSLLGRGSYEQY
TRBV14 - ASSKGLAGKYEQY
TRBV30 once AWSVPGRLNYGYT
TRBV19 - ASGRESGGELF
TRBV11-2 once ASSPWGTGADYTEAF